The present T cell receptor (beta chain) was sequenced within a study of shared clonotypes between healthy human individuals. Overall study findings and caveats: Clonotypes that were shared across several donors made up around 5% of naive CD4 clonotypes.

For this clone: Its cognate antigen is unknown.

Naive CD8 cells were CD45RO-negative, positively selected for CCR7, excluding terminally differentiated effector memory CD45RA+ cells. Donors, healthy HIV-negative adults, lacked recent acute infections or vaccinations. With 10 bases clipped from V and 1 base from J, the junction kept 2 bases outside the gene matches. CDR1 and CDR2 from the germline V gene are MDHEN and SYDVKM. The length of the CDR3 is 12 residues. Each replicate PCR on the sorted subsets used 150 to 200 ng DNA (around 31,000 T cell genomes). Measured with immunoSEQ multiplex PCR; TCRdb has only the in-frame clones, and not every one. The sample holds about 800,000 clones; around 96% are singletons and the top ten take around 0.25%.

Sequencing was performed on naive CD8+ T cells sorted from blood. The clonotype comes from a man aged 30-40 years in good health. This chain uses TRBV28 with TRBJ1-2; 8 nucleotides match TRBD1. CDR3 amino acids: CATDRGNYGYTF. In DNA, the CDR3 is TGTGCCACTGACAGGGGTAACTATGGCTACACCTTC.